Below, 12 T cell receptor beta chains from the same sample are listed, as sequenced in a study of post-analysis software for immune sequencing data. Study-level findings and limits: Among several TRBV segments more frequent in patients than controls were TRBV5-6, TRBV5-1 and TRBV20-1.

Libraries were made from TCR beta cDNA, and they carried unique molecular identifiers. TCRdb fed the PCR reads into MiXCR, producing one record per CDR3 protein. The repertoire consists of about 820,000 distinct CDR3 sequences, with roughly 58% occurring once and the leading ten covering roughly 4.4%. For these receptors, no antigen is known. Sequencing was carried out using blood. The receptor set was obtained from a girl between 10 and 17 years old with multiple sclerosis.

This clonotype appeared a few times. V usage is TRBV4-1 and J usage is TRBJ2-7, with D unresolved. The CDR3 is 15 residues long. V was trimmed by 2 bases and J by 2 bases, leaving 13 bases between them. Germline CDR1 and CDR2: MGHRA and YSYEKL. The CDR3 nucleotides read TGCGCCAGCAGCCAACTTGACGGGTACGCCTACGAGCAGTACTTC. It codes for CASSQLDGYAYEQYF.

J is TRBJ2-3 and V is TRBV2, with D possibly being TRBD2 (6 bases). Germline lookup yields CDR1 SNHLY and CDR2 FYNNEI. This CDR3 spans 14 amino acids. V shed 2 bases and J shed 7 bases, with 13 bases lying between them. The CDR3 nucleotides are TGTGCCAGCAGTGAAAGACTAGACCCGTATACGCAGTATTTT. This encodes CASSERLDPYTQYF.

The chain links TRBV10-3 to TRBJ2-7; 8 bases align to TRBD1. CDR3 length: 14 amino acids. The germline CDR1 and CDR2 sequences are ENHRY and SYGVKD. V trimming: 6 bases; J trimming: 1 base; junction bases outside the gene matches: 5. The CDR3 DNA reads TGTGCCATCAGGGGACAGGAGCTATCCTACGAGCAGTACTTC. This sequence encodes CAIRGQELSYEQYF.

The rearrangement uses TRBV18 and TRBJ2-1; D uncertain. V was pared by 3 bases and J by 8 bases, with 14 bases between. CDR1 and CDR2 from the germline V gene are KGHSH and LQKENI. CDR3 length equals 14 residues. DNA of the CDR3: TGTGCCAGCTCACCCGTAGGATTCTCCGATGAGCAGTTCTTC. Translated: CASSPVGFSDEQFF.

V is TRBV5-1 and J is TRBJ2-7; TRBD2 matches at 7 bases. V trimming: 5 bases; J trimming: 2 bases; junction bases outside the gene matches: 4. Germline loops: CDR1 SGHRS, CDR2 YFSETQ. The CDR3 is 13 residues long. In nucleotides, the CDR3 is TGCGCCAGCAGGCTGGGAGGGACCTACGAGCAGTACTTC. Amino acids: CASRLGGTYEQYF. Together with reference TRBV5-1 and TRBJ2-7, the CDR3 gives the full variable domain: KAGVTQTPRYLIKTRGQQVTLSCSPISGHRSVSWYQQTPGQGLQFLFEYFSETQRNKGNFPGRFSGRQFSNSRSEMNVSTLELGDSALYLCASRLGGTYEQYFGPGTRLTVT.

The chain links TRBV5-1 to TRBJ2-3; TRBD2 matches at 9 bases. The V segment lost 4 bases and the J segment 1 base; nucleotides outside the gene matches: 7. In germline, CDR1 is SGHRS, CDR2 YFSETQ. The CDR3 is made up of 16 amino acids. The chain's CDR3 is CASSGGLARGTDTQYF. The CDR3 region has the DNA TGCGCCAGCAGCGGCGGACTAGCGAGGGGCACAGATACGCAGTATTTT.

The chain is built from TRBV7-2 and TRBJ2-1; TRBD2 matches at 11 bases. V shed 2 bases, J shed 2 bases, and the junction held 5 bases outside the gene matches. Germline CDR1 reads SGHTA; CDR2 reads FQGNSA. This CDR3 has 17 amino acids. The CDR3 region has the DNA TGTGCCAGCAGCTTAACTAGCGGGGGCCCGGCCTACAATGAGCAGTTCTTC. The encoded protein is CASSLTSGGPAYNEQFF.

This clonotype was seen a handful of times. V gene TRBV7-2 combines with J gene TRBJ2-5; TRBD2 matches at 7 bases. Germline CDR1 SGHTA, CDR2 FQGNSA. The CDR3 runs to 14 residues. V lost 0 bases and J lost 11; bases outside the gene matches: 9. The CDR3 region is CASSLAGGHREQYF. CDR3 bases: TGTGCCAGCAGCTTAGCGGGAGGGCATCGTGAGCAGTACTTC. Full variable domain (remainder filled in from reference TRBV7-2 and TRBJ2-5): GAGVSQSPSNKVTEKGKDVELRCDPISGHTALYWYRQSLGQGLEFLIYFQGNSAPDKSGLPSDRFSAERTGGSVSTLTIQRTQQEDSAVYLCASSLAGGHREQYFGPGTRLLVL.

The chain is built from TRBV27 and TRBJ2-5; no clear D gene. The J call is uncertain, as TRBJ2-7 better fits the DNA end. CDR1 and CDR2 from the germline V gene are MNHEY and SMNVEV (reference sequence). CDR3 size: 15 residues. For the CDR3, the DNA is TGTGCCAGCAGTTTATTAGGACGGTCTGACTCCGAGCAGTACTTC. Protein sequence: CASSLLGRSDSEQYF.

This clonotype was seen more than once but under ten times. J is TRBJ1-1 and V is TRBV29-1; D remains ambiguous. Between the trimmed V and J ends, which lost 7 bases and 5 bases, there was a span of 11 bases. From germline, CDR1 is SQVTM and CDR2 ANQGSEA. There are 11 residues in the CDR3. The chain's CDR3 is CSARSGTEAFF. As DNA, the CDR3 is TGCAGCGCTCGATCCGGGACTGAAGCTTTCTTT.

This clonotype has a single count. The chain couples TRBV5-1 to TRBJ2-2; D may match TRBD1 or TRBD2 (5 bases each). Trimming took off 4 bases at V and 6 bases at J, with 13 bases between the two ends. Germline CDR1 reads SGHRS; CDR2 reads YFSETQ. The CDR3 length is 14 residues. CDR3 residues: CASSGRDGPGELFF. CDR3 in DNA: TGCGCCAGCAGCGGCCGGGACGGCCCCGGGGAGCTGTTTTTT.

J is TRBJ1-2 and V is TRBV7-9, with D hard to call. Trimming left V 2 bases short and J 6 bases short, with 16 bases between. Germline CDR1 reads SEHNR; CDR2 reads FQNEAQ (reference sequence). CDR3 length equals 15 residues. Written as DNA, the CDR3 is TGTGCCAGCAGCTTAACTACCAGCGGGCCCCATGGCTACACCTTC. Translation gives CASSLTTSGPHGYTF.